This TCR beta chain was sequenced in a study of cytomegalovirus exposure and HLA in healthy donors. Study-wide points: Reports described diagnosis of cytomegalovirus status by the classifier as highly specific and sensitive. Cytomegalovirus-associated status was assigned to roughly 160 TCR beta chains.

The donors were part of the validation cohort, which consisted of under 150 subjects and was separate from the first cohort of 600 to 850 subjects. This table comes from immunoSEQ multiplex PCR, and its TCRdb copy is limited to in-frame clones, with some not included. The sample holds under 250,000 clones, 90% to 95% seen once. Trimming took 7 bases from V and 11 from J; bases not matched to a gene: 7. Looked up from germline, CDR1 is LNHDA and CDR2 is SQIVND (reference sequence). The CDR3 sequence is 11 residues long. A word on this clone: Antigen: not known.

The chain has TRBV19 and TRBJ1-1, with 7 bases matching TRBD1. The material sequenced was PBMCs. The sequence came from a young woman in good health and CMV-seronegative. CDR3: CASTHRGYAFF. CDR3 nucleotide sequence: TGTGCCAGTACCCACAGGGGTTACGCTTTCTTT.